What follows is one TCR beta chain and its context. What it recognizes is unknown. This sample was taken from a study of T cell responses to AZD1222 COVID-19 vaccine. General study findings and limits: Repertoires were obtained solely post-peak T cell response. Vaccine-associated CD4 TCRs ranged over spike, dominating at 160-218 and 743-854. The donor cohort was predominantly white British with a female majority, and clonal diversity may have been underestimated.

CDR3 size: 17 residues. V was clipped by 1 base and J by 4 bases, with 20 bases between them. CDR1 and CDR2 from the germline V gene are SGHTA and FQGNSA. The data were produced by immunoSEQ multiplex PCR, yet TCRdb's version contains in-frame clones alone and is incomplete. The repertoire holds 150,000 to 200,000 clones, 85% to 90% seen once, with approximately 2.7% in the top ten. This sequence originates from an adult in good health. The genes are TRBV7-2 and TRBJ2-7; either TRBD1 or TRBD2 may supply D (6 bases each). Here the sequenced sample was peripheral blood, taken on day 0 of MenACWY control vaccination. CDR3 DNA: TGTGCCAGCAGCTTAGACGGGGGCGGGCTCCCCCAGTACGAGCAGTACTTC. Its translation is CASSLDGGGLPQYEQYF.